A selection of T cell receptor beta chains follows, all from one sample in a study of tumor-infiltrating lymphocytes in primary liver carcinoma. TCRdb itself ran the multiplex PCR reads through MiXCR, one entry per CDR3 protein. The sample consists of about 200,000 distinct CDR3 sequences, 65% of them appearing once. Sample: peripheral blood. The source of these receptors is a woman aged 55-75 years with primary liver carcinoma and hepatitis B virus infection. The conserved cysteine and the conserved F or W are not part of the CDR3 here.

v_call,j_call,cdr3_aa
TRBV11-2,TRBJ2-5,ASNLKPGLQETQY
TRBV6-1,TRBJ2-7,PSSEDGGQAYELY
TRBV11-2,TRBJ2-1,ASSFIEASERF
TRBV29-1,TRBJ2-7,SVTGLADNSYEQY
TRBV11-2,TRBJ1-2,ASSPGTSYSYT
TRBV5-5,TRBJ2-1,ASSLRTDIYKEKF
TRBV11-3,TRBJ1-1,ARNQDGENTEAF
TRBV4-2,TRBJ1-1,GGSQGGVGGPEAF
TRBV7-9,TRBJ2-3,ASSPGGAQGADTQY
TRBV29-1,TRBJ2-7,SVEDRLAGGGDQY
TRBV20-1,TRBJ2-3,SASVAGGTDTQY
TRBV12-3/TRBV12-4,TRBJ1-6,ASSLASGSSPLH
TRBV12-5,TRBJ2-7,ASGLVLAGFQYEQY
TRBV11-2,TRBJ2-1,ASSPLAGGGGGRQF
TRBV29-1,TRBJ2-5,SVVYRLGETQY
TRBV11-2,TRBJ2-7,AGSFEFGGEQY
TRBV7-9,TRBJ2-1,ASRRSNNEQF
TRBV12-3/TRBV12-4,TRBJ2-3,ASSSRTGITDAQY
TRBV5-4,TRBJ2-3,ASSFPIGGYMDTQY
TRBV6-1,TRBJ2-7,ASTPRGTLGVYEQY
TRBV11-1,TRBJ2-5,ASSLEGLADRQETQY
TRBV11-2,TRBJ2-3,AISPGLMGPDTQY
TRBV12-3/TRBV12-4,TRBJ2-5,ASRRLAGGPRVEDQY
TRBV10-3,TRBJ2-1,AIKGNYNEQF
TRBV11-2,TRBJ2-1,ASSFTPLRSSYNEQF
TRBV5-1,TRBJ2-1,ASSSAVGAGNEQF
TRBV24-1,TRBJ2-4,ATSDPDSSAKNIQY
TRBV5-1,TRBJ2-7,ASSLYGYYEQY
TRBV11-2,TRBJ2-3,ASSLGNPPVTPQY